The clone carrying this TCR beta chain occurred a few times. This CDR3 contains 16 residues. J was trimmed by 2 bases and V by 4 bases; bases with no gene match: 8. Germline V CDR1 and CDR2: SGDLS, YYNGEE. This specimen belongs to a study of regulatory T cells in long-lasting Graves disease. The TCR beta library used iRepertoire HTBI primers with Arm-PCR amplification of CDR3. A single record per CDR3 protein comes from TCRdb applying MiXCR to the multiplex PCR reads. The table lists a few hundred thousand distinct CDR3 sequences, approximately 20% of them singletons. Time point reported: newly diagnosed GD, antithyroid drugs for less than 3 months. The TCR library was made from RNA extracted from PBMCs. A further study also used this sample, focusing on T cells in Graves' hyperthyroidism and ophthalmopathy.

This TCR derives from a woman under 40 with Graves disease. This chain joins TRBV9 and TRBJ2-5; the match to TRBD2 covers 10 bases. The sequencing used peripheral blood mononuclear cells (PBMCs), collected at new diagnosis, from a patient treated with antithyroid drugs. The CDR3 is CASSPRAGGYQETQYF. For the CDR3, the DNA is TGTGCCAGCAGCCCCCGAGCGGGGGGGTATCAAGAGACCCAGTACTTC. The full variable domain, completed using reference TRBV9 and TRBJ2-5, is DSGVTQTPKHLITATGQRVTLRCSPRSGDLSVYWYQQSLDQGLQFLIQYYNGEERAKGNILERFSAQQFPDLHSELNLSSLELGDSALYFCASSPRAGGYQETQYFGPGTRLLVL.